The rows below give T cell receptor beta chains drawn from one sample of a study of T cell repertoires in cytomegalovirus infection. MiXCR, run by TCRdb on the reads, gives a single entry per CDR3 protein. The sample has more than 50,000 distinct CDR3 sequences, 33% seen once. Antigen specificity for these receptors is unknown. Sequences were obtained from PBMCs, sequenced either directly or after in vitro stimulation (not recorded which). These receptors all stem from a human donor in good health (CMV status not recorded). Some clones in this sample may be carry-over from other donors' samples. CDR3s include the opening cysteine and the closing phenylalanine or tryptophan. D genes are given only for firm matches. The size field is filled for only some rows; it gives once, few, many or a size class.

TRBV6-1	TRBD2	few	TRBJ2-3	TGTGCCAGCAGTACACTAGCGGGAGGGCCAGATACGCAGTATTTT	CASSTLAGGPDTQYF
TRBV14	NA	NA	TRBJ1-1	TGTGCCAGCAGCCAACGCGACAACACTGAAGCTTTCTTT	CASSQRDNTEAFF
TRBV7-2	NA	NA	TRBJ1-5	TGTGCCAGCAGCTTACGAGGGAGAGGTCAGCCCCAGCATTTT	CASSLRGRGQPQHF
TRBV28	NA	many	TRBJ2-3	TGTGCCAGCAGTCCGCGCCGGGGGACAGATACGCAGTATTTT	CASSPRRGTDTQYF
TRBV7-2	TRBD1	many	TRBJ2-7	TGTGCCAGCAGCTCTCATTCGGACAGGGGCGCCTACGAGCAGTACTTC	CASSSHSDRGAYEQYF
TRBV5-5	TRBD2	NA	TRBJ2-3	TGTGCCAGCAGCCCAAGACTAGCGGGAAAGTACATTGATACGCAGTATTTT	CASSPRLAGKYIDTQYF
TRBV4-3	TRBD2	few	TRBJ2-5	TGCGCCAGCAGCCAAGATTATCGAACCCCGGGACTAGCGGGAGTCGAAGAGACCCAGTACTTC	CASSQDYRTPGLAGVEETQYF
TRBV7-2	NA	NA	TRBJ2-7	TGTGCCAGCAGCTTTACCAGCGGCAGCTACGAGCAGTACTTC	CASSFTSGSYEQYF
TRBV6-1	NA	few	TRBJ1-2	TGTGCCAGCAGTGCTGACAGGAGCTACTATGGCTACACCTTC	CASSADRSYYGYTF
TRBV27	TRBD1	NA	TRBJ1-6	TGTGCCAGCAGTTTTTGGGACAGTGGTTCGCAGTTTAGTTCACCCCTCCACTTT	CASSFWDSGSQFSSPLHF
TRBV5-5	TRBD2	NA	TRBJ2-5	TGTGCCAGCAGCTTTGAAGCGGGGGGGCTAGTCCAGTACTTC	CASSFEAGGLVQYF
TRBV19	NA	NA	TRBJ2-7	TGTGCCAGTAGTATGAAGACAGGTTACGAGCAGTACTTC	CASSMKTGYEQYF
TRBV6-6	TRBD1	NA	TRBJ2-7	TGTGCCAGCAGTTACTCGACAGGGGGGTACGAGCAGTACTTC	CASSYSTGGYEQYF
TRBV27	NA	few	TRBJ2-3	TGTGCCAGCAGTTTAGAAGGAGCAGATACGCAGTATTTT	CASSLEGADTQYF
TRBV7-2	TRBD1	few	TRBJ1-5	TGTGCCAGCAGACGGACAGGTAATCAGCCCCAGCATTTT	CASRRTGNQPQHF
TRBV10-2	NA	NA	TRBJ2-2	TGCGCCAGCCTAGGGACCGGGGAGCTGTTTTTT	CASLGTGELFF
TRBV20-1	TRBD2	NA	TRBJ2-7	TGCAGTGCTAGTGGTAGCGGGAGGATCTACGAGCAGTACTTC	CSASGSGRIYEQYF
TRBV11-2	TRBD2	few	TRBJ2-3	TGTGCCAGCAGCTATCCGGGGGGAAAGCAGTATTTT	CASSYPGGKQYF
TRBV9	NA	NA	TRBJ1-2	TGTGCCAGCAGCGGAGAAAAACCCTATGGCTACACCTTC	CASSGEKPYGYTF
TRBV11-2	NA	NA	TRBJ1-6	TGTGCCAGCAGCGCAGGAAGGAGGGTAAATTCACCCCTCCACTTT	CASSAGRRVNSPLHF
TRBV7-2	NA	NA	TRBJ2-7	TGTGCCAGCAGCTTAGACGGGAGTGGGACCTACGAGCAGTACTTC	CASSLDGSGTYEQYF
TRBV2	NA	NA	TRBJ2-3	TGTGCCAGCAGTGATCCGGGACTCACAGATACGCAGTATTTT	CASSDPGLTDTQYF
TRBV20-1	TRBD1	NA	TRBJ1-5	TGCAGTGCTAGAAAGACCCCGGGACAGGGTTTCAATCAGCCCCAGCATTTT	CSARKTPGQGFNQPQHF